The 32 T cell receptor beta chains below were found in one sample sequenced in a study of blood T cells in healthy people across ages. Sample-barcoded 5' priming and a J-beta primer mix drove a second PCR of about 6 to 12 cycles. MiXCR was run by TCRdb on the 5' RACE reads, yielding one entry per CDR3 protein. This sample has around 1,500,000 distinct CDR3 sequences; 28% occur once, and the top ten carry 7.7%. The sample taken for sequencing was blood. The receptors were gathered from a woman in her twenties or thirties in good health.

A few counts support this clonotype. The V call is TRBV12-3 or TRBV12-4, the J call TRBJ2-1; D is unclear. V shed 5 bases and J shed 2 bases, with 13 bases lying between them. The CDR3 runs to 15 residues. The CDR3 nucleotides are TGTGCCAGCAGTCCAATCCGCGGCGCCTACAATGAGCAGTTCTTC. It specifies CASSPIRGAYNEQFF.

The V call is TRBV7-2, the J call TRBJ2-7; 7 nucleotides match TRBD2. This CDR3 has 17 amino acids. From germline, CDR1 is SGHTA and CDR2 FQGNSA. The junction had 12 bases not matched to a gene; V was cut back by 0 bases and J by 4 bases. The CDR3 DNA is TGTGCCAGCAGCTTAGCGCACAGCGGGGTTGTGGGGTACGAGCAGTACTTC. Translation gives CASSLAHSGVVGYEQYF.

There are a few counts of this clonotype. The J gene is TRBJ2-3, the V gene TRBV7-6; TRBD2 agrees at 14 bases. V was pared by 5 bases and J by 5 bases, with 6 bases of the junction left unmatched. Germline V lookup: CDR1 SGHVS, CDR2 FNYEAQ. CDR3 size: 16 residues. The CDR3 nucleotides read TGTGCCAGCAGCCTCCGACTAGCGGGGGGGGTAGATACGCAGTATTTT. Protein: CASSLRLAGGVDTQYF.

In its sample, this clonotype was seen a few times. CDR3 residues: CASGLTKTGVQPQHF. Here the CDR3 DNA reads TGTGCTAGTGGTTTGACGAAGACAGGGGTGCAGCCCCAGCATTTT. V is TRBV12-5 and J is TRBJ1-5, with 8 bases that match TRBD1. V trimming: 2 bases; J trimming: 7 bases; junction bases outside the gene matches: 7. The CDR3 totals 15 residues. Germline assignment: CDR1 LGHNT and CDR2 FRNRAP.

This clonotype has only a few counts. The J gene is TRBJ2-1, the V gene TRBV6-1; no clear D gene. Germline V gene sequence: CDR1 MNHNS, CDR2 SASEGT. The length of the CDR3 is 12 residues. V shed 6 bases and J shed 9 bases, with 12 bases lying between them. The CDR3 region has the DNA TGTGCCAGCAGACGGGCCCACGGTGAGCAGTTCTTC. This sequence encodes CASRRAHGEQFF.

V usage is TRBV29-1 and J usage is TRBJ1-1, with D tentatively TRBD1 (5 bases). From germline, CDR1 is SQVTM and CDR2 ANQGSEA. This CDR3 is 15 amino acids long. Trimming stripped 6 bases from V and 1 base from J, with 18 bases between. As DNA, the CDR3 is TGCAGCGTGACGGTAACCGGGACGGCGAACACTGAAGCTTTCTTT. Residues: CSVTVTGTANTEAFF.

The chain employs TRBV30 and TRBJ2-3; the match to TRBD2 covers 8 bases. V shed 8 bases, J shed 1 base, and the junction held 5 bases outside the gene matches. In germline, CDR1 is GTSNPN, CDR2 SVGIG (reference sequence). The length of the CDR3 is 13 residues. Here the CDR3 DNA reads TGTGCCCGAACTAGCGGCCGCACAGATACGCAGTATTTT. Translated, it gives CARTSGRTDTQYF. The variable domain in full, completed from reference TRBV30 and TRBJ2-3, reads SQTIHQWPATLVQPVGSPLSLECTVEGTSNPNLYWYRQAAGRGLQLLFYSVGIGQISSEVPQNLSASRPQDRQFILSSKKLLLSDSGFYLCARTSGRTDTQYFGPGTRLTVL.

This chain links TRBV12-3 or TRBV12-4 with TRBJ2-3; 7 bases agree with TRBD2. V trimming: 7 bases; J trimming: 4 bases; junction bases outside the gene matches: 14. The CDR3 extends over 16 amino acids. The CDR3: CASTKRRRESADTQYF. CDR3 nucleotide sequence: TGTGCCAGCACCAAAAGGCGGCGGGAGTCGGCAGATACGCAGTATTTT.

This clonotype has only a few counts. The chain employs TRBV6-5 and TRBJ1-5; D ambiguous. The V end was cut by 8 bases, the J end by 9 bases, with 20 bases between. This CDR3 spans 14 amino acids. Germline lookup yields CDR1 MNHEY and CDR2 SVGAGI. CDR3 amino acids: CASSNPSDSGPQHF. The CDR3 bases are TGTGCCAGCTCTAACCCGTCGGACTCGGGGCCCCAGCATTTT.

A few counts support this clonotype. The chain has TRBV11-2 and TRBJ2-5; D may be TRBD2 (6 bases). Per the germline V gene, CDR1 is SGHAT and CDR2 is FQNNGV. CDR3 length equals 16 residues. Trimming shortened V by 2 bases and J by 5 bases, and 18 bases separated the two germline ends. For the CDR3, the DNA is TGTGCCAGCAGCTTAACTATTGTTGGTGGAGGGGAGACCCAGTACTTC. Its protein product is CASSLTIVGGGETQYF.

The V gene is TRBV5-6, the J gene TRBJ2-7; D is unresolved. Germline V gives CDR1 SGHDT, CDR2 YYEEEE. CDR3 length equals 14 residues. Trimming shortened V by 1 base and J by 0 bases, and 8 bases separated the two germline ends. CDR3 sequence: CASSLYLSSYEQYF. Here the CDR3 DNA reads TGTGCCAGCAGCTTGTACCTATCCTCCTACGAGCAGTACTTC.

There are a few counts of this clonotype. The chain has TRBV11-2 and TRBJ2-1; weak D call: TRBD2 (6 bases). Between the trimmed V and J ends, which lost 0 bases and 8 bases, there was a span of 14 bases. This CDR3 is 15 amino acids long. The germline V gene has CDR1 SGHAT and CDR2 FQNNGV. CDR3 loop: CASSLDSPAGYEQFF. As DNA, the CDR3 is TGTGCCAGCAGCTTAGATTCACCCGCGGGGTATGAGCAGTTCTTC. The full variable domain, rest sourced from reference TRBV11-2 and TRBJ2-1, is EAGVAQSPRYKIIEKRQSVAFWCNPISGHATLYWYQQILGQGPKLLIQFQNNGVVDDSQLPKDRFSAERLKGVDSTLKIQPAKLEDSAVYLCASSLDSPAGYEQFFGPGTRLTVL.

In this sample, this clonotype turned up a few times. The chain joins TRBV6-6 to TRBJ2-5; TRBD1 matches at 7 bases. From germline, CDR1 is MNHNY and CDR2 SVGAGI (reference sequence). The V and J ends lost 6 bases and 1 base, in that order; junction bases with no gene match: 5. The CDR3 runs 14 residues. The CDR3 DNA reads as TGTGCCAGCAGGTTGGGACAGTCCCAAGAGACCCAGTACTTC. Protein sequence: CASRLGQSQETQYF.

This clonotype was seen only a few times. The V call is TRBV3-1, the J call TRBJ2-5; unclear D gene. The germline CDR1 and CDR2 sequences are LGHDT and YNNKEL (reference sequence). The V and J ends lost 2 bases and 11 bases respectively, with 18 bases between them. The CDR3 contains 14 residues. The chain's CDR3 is CASSQLSRSTEQYF. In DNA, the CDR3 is TGTGCCAGCAGCCAACTCAGCCGGAGTACGGAGCAGTACTTC.

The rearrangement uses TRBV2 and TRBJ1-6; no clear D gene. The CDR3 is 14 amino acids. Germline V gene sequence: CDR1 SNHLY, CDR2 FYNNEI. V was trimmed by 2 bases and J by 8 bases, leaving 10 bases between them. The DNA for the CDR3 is TGTGCCAGCAGTGAACTGTCCGATTATTCACCCCTCCACTTT. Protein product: CASSELSDYSPLHF.

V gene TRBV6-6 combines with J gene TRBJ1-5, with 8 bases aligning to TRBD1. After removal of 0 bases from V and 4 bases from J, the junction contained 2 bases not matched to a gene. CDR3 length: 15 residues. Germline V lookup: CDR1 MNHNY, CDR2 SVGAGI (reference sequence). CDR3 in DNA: TGTGCCAGCAGTTACTCTGGACAGGGTAATCAGCCCCAGCATTTT. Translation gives CASSYSGQGNQPQHF.

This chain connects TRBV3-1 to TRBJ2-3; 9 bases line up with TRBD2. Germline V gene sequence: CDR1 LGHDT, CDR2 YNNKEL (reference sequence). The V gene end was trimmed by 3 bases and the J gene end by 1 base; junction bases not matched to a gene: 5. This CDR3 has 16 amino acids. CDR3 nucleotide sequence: TGTGCCAGCAGCCATGCGGGGGGGGTCGGCACAGATACGCAGTATTTT. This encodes CASSHAGGVGTDTQYF.

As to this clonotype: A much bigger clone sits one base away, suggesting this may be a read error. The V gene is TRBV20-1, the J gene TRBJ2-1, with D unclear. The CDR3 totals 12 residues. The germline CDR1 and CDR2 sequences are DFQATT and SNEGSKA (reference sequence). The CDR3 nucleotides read TGCAGTGCCGAGCCGGCGCGGAGTGAGCAGTTATTC. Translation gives CSAEPARSEQLF.

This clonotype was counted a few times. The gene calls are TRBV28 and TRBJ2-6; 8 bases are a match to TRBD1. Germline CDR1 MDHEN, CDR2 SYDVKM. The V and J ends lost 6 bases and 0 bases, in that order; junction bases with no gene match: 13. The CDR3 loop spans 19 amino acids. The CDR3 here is CASSFIRDRNRSGANVLTF. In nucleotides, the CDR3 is TGTGCCAGCAGCTTCATCCGGGACAGGAACCGCTCTGGGGCCAACGTCCTGACTTTC.

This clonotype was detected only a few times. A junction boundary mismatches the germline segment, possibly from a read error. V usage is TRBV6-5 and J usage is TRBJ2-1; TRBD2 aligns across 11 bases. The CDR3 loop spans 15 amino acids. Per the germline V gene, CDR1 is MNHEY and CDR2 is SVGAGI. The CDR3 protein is CTSRSSGGAPNEQFF. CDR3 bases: TGTACCAGCAGAAGTAGCGGGGGGGCCCCCAATGAGCAGTTCTTC.

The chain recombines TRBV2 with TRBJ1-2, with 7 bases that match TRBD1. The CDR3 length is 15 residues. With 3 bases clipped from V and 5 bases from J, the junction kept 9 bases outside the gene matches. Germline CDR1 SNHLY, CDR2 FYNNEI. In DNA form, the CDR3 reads TGTGCCAGCAGTGACGTCGGAGGGGGCTTTTATGGCTACACCTTC. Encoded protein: CASSDVGGGFYGYTF.

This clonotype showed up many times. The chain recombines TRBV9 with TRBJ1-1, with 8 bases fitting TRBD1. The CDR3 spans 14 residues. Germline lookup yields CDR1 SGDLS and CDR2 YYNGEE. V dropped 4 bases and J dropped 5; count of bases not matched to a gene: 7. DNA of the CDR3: TGTGCCAGCAGCCCCACCGGGACAGGTACTGAAGCTTTCTTT. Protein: CASSPTGTGTEAFF.

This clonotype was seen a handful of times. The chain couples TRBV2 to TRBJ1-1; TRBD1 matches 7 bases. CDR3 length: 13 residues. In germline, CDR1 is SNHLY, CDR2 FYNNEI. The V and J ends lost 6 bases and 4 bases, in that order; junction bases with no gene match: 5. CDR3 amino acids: CASRGQSLTEAFF. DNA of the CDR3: TGTGCCAGCAGGGGACAGAGCCTCACTGAAGCTTTCTTT.

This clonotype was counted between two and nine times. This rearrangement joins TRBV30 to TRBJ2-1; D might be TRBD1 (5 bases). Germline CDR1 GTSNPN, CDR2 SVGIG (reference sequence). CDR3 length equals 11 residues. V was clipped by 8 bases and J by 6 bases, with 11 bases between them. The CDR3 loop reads CAQQESNEQFF. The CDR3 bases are TGTGCCCAACAGGAGAGCAATGAGCAGTTCTTC.

The CDR3 spells CASVELSEQYF. CDR3 coding DNA: TGTGCCAGCGTAGAGTTGAGCGAGCAGTACTTC. This chain links TRBV2 with TRBJ2-7; no firm D call. From germline, CDR1 is SNHLY and CDR2 FYNNEI. V was clipped by 8 bases and J by 6 bases, with 11 bases between them. CDR3 size: 11 residues.

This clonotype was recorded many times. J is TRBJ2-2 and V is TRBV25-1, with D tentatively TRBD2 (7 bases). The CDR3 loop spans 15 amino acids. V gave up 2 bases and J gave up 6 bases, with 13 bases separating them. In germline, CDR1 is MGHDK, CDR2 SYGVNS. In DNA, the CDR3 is TGTGCCAGCAGTGAAGGCGGGGGCGAATCCGGGGAGCTGTTTTTT. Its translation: CASSEGGGESGELFF. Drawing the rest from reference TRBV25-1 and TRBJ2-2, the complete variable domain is EADIYQTPRYLVIGTGKKITLECSQTMGHDKMYWYQQDPGMELHLIHYSYGVNSTEKGDLSSESTVSRIRTEHFPLTLESARPSHTSQYLCASSEGGGESGELFFGEGSRLTVL.

The DNA for the CDR3 is TGTGCCAGCAGCTTAGTGGGGCGGAGCGAGAAGACCCAGTACTTC. Amino acid sequence: CASSLVGRSEKTQYF. The rearrangement joins TRBV11-2 to TRBJ2-5; possibly TRBD1 for D (5 bases). This CDR3 is built from 15 residues. Deletions cut 1 base from V and 6 bases from J, with 15 bases between. The germline CDR1 and CDR2 sequences are SGHAT and FQNNGV.

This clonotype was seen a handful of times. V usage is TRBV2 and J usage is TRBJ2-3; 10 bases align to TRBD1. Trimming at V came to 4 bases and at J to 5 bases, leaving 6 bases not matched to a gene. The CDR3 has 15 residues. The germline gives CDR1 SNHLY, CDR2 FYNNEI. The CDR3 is CASSGQGQGGDTQYF. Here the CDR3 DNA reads TGTGCCAGCAGTGGGCAAGGACAGGGGGGAGATACGCAGTATTTT.

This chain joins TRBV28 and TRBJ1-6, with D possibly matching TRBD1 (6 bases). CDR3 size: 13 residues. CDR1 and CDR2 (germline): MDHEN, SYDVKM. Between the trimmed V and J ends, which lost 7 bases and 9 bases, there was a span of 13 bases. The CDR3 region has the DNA TGTGCCAGCACCCAGGGGTTGGCTTCACCCCTCCACTTT. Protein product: CASTQGLASPLHF.

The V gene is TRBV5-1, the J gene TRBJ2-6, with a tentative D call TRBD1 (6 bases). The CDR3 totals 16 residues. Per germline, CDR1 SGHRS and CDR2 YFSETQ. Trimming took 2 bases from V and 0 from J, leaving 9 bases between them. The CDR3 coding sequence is TGCGCCAGCAGCTTAGGACAGCTCTCTGGGGCCAACGTCCTGACTTTC. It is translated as CASSLGQLSGANVLTF.

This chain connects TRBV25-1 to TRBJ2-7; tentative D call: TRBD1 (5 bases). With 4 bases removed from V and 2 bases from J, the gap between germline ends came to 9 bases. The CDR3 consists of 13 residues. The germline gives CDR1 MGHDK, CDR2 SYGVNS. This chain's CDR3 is CASSAAGTYEQYF. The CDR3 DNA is TGTGCCAGCAGTGCGGCAGGGACCTACGAGCAGTACTTC.

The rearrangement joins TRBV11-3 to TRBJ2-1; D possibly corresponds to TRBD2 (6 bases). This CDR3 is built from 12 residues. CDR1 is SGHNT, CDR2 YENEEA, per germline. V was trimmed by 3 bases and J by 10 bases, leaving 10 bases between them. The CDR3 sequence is CASSFGRFEQFF. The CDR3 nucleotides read TGTGCCAGCAGCTTTGGGAGGTTCGAGCAGTTCTTC.